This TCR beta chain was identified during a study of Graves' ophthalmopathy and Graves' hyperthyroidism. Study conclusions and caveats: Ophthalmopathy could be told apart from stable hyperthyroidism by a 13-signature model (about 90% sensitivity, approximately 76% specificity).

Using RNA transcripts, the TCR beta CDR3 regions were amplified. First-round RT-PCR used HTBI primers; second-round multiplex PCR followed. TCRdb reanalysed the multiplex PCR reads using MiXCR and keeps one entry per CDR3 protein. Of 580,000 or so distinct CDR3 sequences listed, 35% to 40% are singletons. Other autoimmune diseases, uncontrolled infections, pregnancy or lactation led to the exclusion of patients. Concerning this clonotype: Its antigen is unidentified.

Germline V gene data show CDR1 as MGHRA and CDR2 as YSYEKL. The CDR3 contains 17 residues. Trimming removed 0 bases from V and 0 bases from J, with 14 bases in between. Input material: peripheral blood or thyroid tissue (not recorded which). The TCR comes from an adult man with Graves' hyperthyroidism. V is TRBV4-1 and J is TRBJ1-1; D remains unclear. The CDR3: CASSQDWRAQLNTEAFF. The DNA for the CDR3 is TGCGCCAGCAGCCAAGATTGGAGGGCTCAGCTGAACACTGAAGCTTTCTTT.